These 31 T cell receptor beta chains were all obtained from the same sample, sequenced in a study of T cell responses to AZD1222 COVID-19 vaccine. Profiling relied on immunoSEQ multiplex PCR, and the TCRdb table lists in-frame clones only, not all of them. The sample holds about 260,000 clones; 90% to 95% are singletons and the top ten take 0.5% to 0.65%. Sequences were derived from peripheral blood, sampled on day 0 of AZD1222 vaccination. The receptors shown here come from an adult in good health.

V usage is TRBV2 and J usage is TRBJ2-3; possible D gene TRBD1, 6 bases. Trimming took off 4 bases at V and 4 bases at J, with 9 bases between the two ends. Germline V CDR1 and CDR2: SNHLY, FYNNEI. This CDR3 spans 13 amino acids. CDR3 in amino acids: CASSADRPDTQYF. The CDR3 DNA is TGTGCCAGCAGTGCCGACAGGCCAGATACGCAGTATTTT. The full variable domain, its missing parts supplied by reference TRBV2 and TRBJ2-3, is EPEVTQTPSHQVTQMGQEVILRCVPISNHLYFYWYRQILGQKVEFLVSFYNNEISEKSEIFDDQFSVERPDGSNFTLKIRSTKLEDSAMYFCASSADRPDTQYFGPGTRLTVL.

This sequence joins TRBV5-1 and TRBJ1-1; 11 bases are shared with TRBD1. Germline CDR1 SGHRS, CDR2 YFSETQ. V shed 3 bases, J shed 9 bases, and the junction held 1 base outside the gene matches. The CDR3 loop spans 12 amino acids. The CDR3 here is CASSWTGGQAFF. In DNA, the CDR3 is TGCGCCAGCAGCTGGACAGGGGGCCAAGCTTTCTTT. The entire variable domain, with the rest obtained from reference TRBV5-1 and TRBJ1-1, is as follows: KAGVTQTPRYLIKTRGQQVTLSCSPISGHRSVSWYQQTPGQGLQFLFEYFSETQRNKGNFPGRFSGRQFSNSRSEMNVSTLELGDSALYLCASSWTGGQAFFGQGTRLTVV.

A single count supports this clone. V usage is TRBV9 and J usage is TRBJ2-7; 9 bases are shared with TRBD1. The CDR3 loop spans 16 amino acids. With 0 bases clipped from V and 1 base from J, the junction kept 5 bases outside the gene matches. Germline V gene lookup returns CDR1 SGDLS and CDR2 YYNGEE. The CDR3 DNA is TGTGCCAGCAGCGTAGCCGCCGGGACAGGGTCCTACGAGCAGTACTTC. Its protein product is CASSVAAGTGSYEQYF.

The chain uses TRBV28 and TRBJ1-4; D call uncertain. CDR3 length equals 12 residues. V lost 6 bases, J lost 8 bases, and 10 bases lay in between. Germline V lookup: CDR1 MDHEN, CDR2 SYDVKM. CDR3 loop: CASSPEREKLFF. The CDR3 DNA sequence: TGTGCCAGCAGCCCCGAACGCGAAAAACTGTTTTTT.

The chain couples TRBV2 to TRBJ1-1, with a weak D call TRBD1 (5 bases). Looked up from germline, CDR1 is SNHLY and CDR2 is FYNNEI. The V gene lost 7 bases and the J gene lost 0 bases, with 12 bases spanning the gap. The CDR3 runs to 14 residues. CDR3 bases: TGTGCCAGCACCGAGGGACGGATGAACACTGAAGCTTTCTTT. Its translation is CASTEGRMNTEAFF.

Written as DNA, the CDR3 is TGCGCCAGCAGCTTCTTTTTCAGGGCCCTAAACGAGCAGTACTTC. Translation: CASSFFFRALNEQYF. This chain connects TRBV5-1 to TRBJ2-7, with D perhaps matching TRBD1 (5 bases). With 2 bases removed from V and 5 bases from J, the gap between germline ends came to 17 bases. Germline V gene sequence: CDR1 SGHRS, CDR2 YFSETQ. The CDR3 runs to 15 residues.

The chain joins TRBV7-9 to TRBJ1-5; 7 nucleotides agree with TRBD1. The V segment lost 4 bases and the J segment 5 bases; nucleotides outside the gene matches: 8. The germline CDR1 and CDR2 sequences are SEHNR and FQNEAQ (reference sequence). The CDR3 is made up of 15 amino acids. CDR3 nucleotides: TGTGCCAGCAGCTCCAGGGGGGCCCCAGATCAGCCCCAGCATTTT. Protein product: CASSSRGAPDQPQHF.

The count of this clone is one. The V and J genes are TRBV5-1 and TRBJ1-6; 9 bases are shared with TRBD1. Germline CDR1 is SGHRS and CDR2 is YFSETQ. This CDR3 is 17 amino acids long. J was trimmed by 9 bases and V by 2 bases; bases with no gene match: 12. CDR3 nucleotides: TGCGCCAGCAGCTTTGCCGGGACAGGGAGCGGAGGTTCACCCCTCCACTTT. It translates to CASSFAGTGSGGSPLHF. Complete variable domain (other parts from reference TRBV5-1 and TRBJ1-6): KAGVTQTPRYLIKTRGQQVTLSCSPISGHRSVSWYQQTPGQGLQFLFEYFSETQRNKGNFPGRFSGRQFSNSRSEMNVSTLELGDSALYLCASSFAGTGSGGSPLHFGNGTRLTVT.

The rearrangement uses TRBV5-1 and TRBJ2-3, with D unclear. The CDR3 loop spans 13 amino acids. Germline CDR1 and CDR2: SGHRS and YFSETQ. Trimming cost V 4 bases and J 4 bases, with 10 bases left between them. The CDR3 nucleotides are TGCGCCAGCAGCAATGAAGGTTCAGATACGCAGTATTTT. As protein: CASSNEGSDTQYF.

This clone was observed a single time. The chain couples TRBV4-1 to TRBJ2-5, with 8 bases that match TRBD2. CDR3 length: 15 amino acids. The junction had 7 bases not matched to a gene; V was cut back by 4 bases and J by 3 bases. CDR1 and CDR2 from the germline V gene are MGHRA and YSYEKL. The CDR3 loop reads CASSLRLLAEETQYF. As DNA, the CDR3 is TGCGCCAGCAGCCTCAGATTACTAGCGGAAGAGACCCAGTACTTC.

The chain joins TRBV6-5 to TRBJ2-7, with D unresolved. CDR1 MNHEY and CDR2 SVGAGI come from the germline V gene. Trimming took 7 bases from V and 3 from J, leaving 7 bases between them. The CDR3 sequence is 11 residues long. This chain's CDR3 is CASTDGYEQYF. In nucleotides, the CDR3 is TGTGCCAGCACCGACGGCTACGAGCAGTACTTC.

V gene TRBV6-5 combines with J gene TRBJ1-6, with TRBD1 identical over 7 bases. Germline loops: CDR1 MNHEY, CDR2 SVGAGI. The CDR3 loop spans 15 amino acids. J was trimmed by 1 base and V by 7 bases; bases with no gene match: 4. For the CDR3, the DNA is TGTGCCAGCACTCGACAGGGATCCTATAATTCACCCCTCCACTTT. Its protein is CASTRQGSYNSPLHF.

The chain couples TRBV5-1 to TRBJ2-7, with 10 bases identical to TRBD1. With V trimmed by 2 bases and J by 6 bases, 5 bases remained unmatched. The CDR3 length is 14 residues. Looked up from germline, CDR1 is SGHRS and CDR2 is YFSETQ. The CDR3 region is CASSFDRGQGEQYF. In DNA form, the CDR3 reads TGCGCCAGCAGCTTTGACAGGGGGCAAGGCGAGCAGTACTTC.

The chain carries TRBV9 and TRBJ2-3; 7 bases match TRBD2. The CDR3 spans 15 residues. Germline CDR1 and CDR2: SGDLS and YYNGEE. Losses at the gene ends were 3 bases for V and 4 bases for J; bases not matched to a gene: 8. CDR3 loop: CASSAGGYISDTQYF. Written as DNA, the CDR3 is TGTGCCAGCAGCGCCGGGGGGTACATTTCAGATACGCAGTATTTT.

The genes are TRBV29-1 and TRBJ2-7, with 8 nucleotides matching TRBD2. The V and J ends lost 5 bases and 2 bases, in that order; junction bases with no gene match: 14. The CDR3 has 16 amino acids. From germline, CDR1 is SQVTM and CDR2 ANQGSEA. CDR3 sequence (DNA): TGCAGCGTTAAGGACGGTTTCGGCGGGGGGACCTACGAGCAGTACTTC. As protein: CSVKDGFGGGTYEQYF.

This chain uses TRBV24-1 with TRBJ2-7; TRBD2 agrees at 7 bases. Per the germline V gene, CDR1 is KGHDR and CDR2 is SFDVKD. The CDR3 is 16 amino acids. The J segment lost 0 bases and the V segment lost 2 bases, leaving 6 bases of the junction unmatched. The CDR3 protein is CATSDSKSGTSYEQYF. CDR3 nucleotides: TGTGCCACCAGTGATTCCAAAAGCGGGACCTCCTACGAGCAGTACTTC.

The V and J genes are TRBV9 and TRBJ1-1; D remains unclear. The CDR3 runs to 14 residues. V lost 0 bases, J lost 1 base, and 7 bases lay in between. Germline V gives CDR1 SGDLS, CDR2 YYNGEE. CDR3: CASSVGPANTEAFF. For the CDR3, the DNA is TGTGCCAGCAGCGTAGGCCCCGCGAACACTGAAGCTTTCTTT.

The chain carries TRBV14 and TRBJ2-2; perhaps D is TRBD1 or TRBD2 (6 bases each). The CDR3 runs 17 residues. The V gene lost 1 base and the J gene lost 0 bases, with 12 bases spanning the gap. The germline V gene encodes CDR1 SGHDN and CDR2 FVKESK. The CDR3 is CASSQVSRGANTGELFF. CDR3 DNA sequence: TGTGCCAGCAGCCAAGTGTCAAGGGGGGCGAACACCGGGGAGCTGTTTTTT.

V usage is TRBV2 and J usage is TRBJ1-4; no clear D. V lost 3 bases and J 8 bases, leaving 10 bases between the germline ends. CDR1 is SNHLY and CDR2 is FYNNEI in the germline V gene. This CDR3 is 13 amino acids long. The CDR3: CASSEWASEKLFF. The CDR3, as DNA: TGTGCCAGCAGTGAGTGGGCCTCGGAAAAACTGTTTTTT.

This rearrangement joins TRBV6-5 to TRBJ2-7, with D perhaps matching TRBD1 or TRBD2 (5 bases each). V was cut by 6 bases and J by 5 bases, with 14 bases left in between. This CDR3 spans 13 amino acids. Germline CDR1 MNHEY, CDR2 SVGAGI. The CDR3 loop is CASRGPLSHEQYF. CDR3 DNA: TGTGCCAGCAGGGGACCGCTGTCTCACGAGCAGTACTTC.

The V gene is TRBV6-5, the J gene TRBJ1-5, with a possible D match to TRBD1 (6 bases). This CDR3 spans 15 amino acids. Germline CDR1 and CDR2: MNHEY and SVGAGI. V was clipped by 2 bases and J by 7 bases, with 15 bases between them. CDR3 sequence reads: CASSYPDRYPQPQHF. As DNA, the CDR3 is TGTGCCAGCAGTTACCCTGACAGGTATCCCCAGCCCCAGCATTTT.

The genes are TRBV7-3 and TRBJ2-1; 9 bases align to TRBD2. Germline lookup yields CDR1 SGHTA and CDR2 FQGTGA. CDR3 length: 16 amino acids. The trim removed 5 bases at V and 3 bases at J, leaving 8 bases unmatched. The CDR3 DNA sequence: TGTGCCAGCAGCCTAGTAGCGGGGGCCCACTACAATGAGCAGTTCTTC. The encoded protein is CASSLVAGAHYNEQFF.

This CDR3 is CASSKTQHEQFF. DNA of the CDR3: TGTGCCAGCAGCAAGACTCAACATGAGCAGTTCTTC. This sequence joins TRBV5-4 and TRBJ2-1; D ambiguous. This CDR3 has 12 amino acids. V shed 4 bases and J shed 8 bases, with 10 bases lying between them. Germline V CDR1 and CDR2: SGHNT, YYREEE (reference sequence).

The table lists this clone with a count of one. This chain joins TRBV27 and TRBJ2-1; TRBD1 matches at 10 bases. CDR3 length: 16 amino acids. The germline CDR1 and CDR2 sequences are MNHEY and SMNVEV (reference sequence). The trim removed 5 bases at V and 6 bases at J, leaving 10 bases unmatched. The CDR3 DNA reads as TGTGCCAGCAGTCCTATTGGACAGGGGGGAGGCAATGAGCAGTTCTTC. Its translation: CASSPIGQGGGNEQFF.

The V gene is TRBV5-5, the J gene TRBJ1-5; D is ambiguous. The V and J ends lost 0 bases and 1 base respectively, with 11 bases between them. CDR1 is SGHKS and CDR2 is YYEKEE in the germline V gene (reference sequence). CDR3 length: 16 amino acids. CDR3 DNA sequence: TGTGCCAGCAGCTTGGAGGCGGCCTTCAGCAATCAGCCCCAGCATTTT. Translating gives CASSLEAAFSNQPQHF.

J is TRBJ2-7 and V is TRBV27; 8 bases are a match to TRBD2. This CDR3 has 15 amino acids. The V segment lost 0 bases and the J segment 6 bases; nucleotides outside the gene matches: 7. The germline V gene encodes CDR1 MNHEY and CDR2 SMNVEV (reference sequence). The DNA for the CDR3 is TGTGCCAGCAGTTTATCGTCTAGCGGGTCAGGCGAGCAGTACTTC. Protein: CASSLSSSGSGEQYF.

The chain links TRBV2 to TRBJ2-3, with D hard to call. V lost 6 bases and J 0 bases, leaving 10 bases between the germline ends. The V gene's germline CDR1 is SNHLY and CDR2 FYNNEI. The CDR3 contains 14 residues. CDR3 sequence (DNA): TGTGCCAGCAGAGCATATCTTAGCACAGATACGCAGTATTTT. Translating it yields CASRAYLSTDTQYF.

V and J are TRBV24-1 and TRBJ2-1; the D is unclear. There are 15 residues in the CDR3. CDR1 KGHDR and CDR2 SFDVKD come from the germline V gene. With 3 bases removed from V and 2 bases from J, the gap between germline ends came to 10 bases. This chain's CDR3 is CATSDGNKPYNEQFF. The CDR3 nucleotides are TGTGCCACCAGTGATGGCAACAAGCCCTACAATGAGCAGTTCTTC.

The rearrangement joins TRBV12-3 or TRBV12-4 to TRBJ2-3, with a weak D call TRBD2 (6 bases). V lost 5 bases and J lost 4, with 10 bases in between. CDR3 length: 13 residues. Here the CDR3 reads CASSHGTSDTQYF. DNA of the CDR3: TGTGCCAGCAGTCACGGGACTTCAGATACGCAGTATTTT.

The chain is built from TRBV7-2 and TRBJ2-1, with 10 nucleotides matching TRBD2. The germline V gene encodes CDR1 SGHTA and CDR2 FQGNSA. The CDR3 covers 17 residues. Unmatched junction bases numbered 15, after V lost 5 bases and J lost 8 bases. The CDR3 here is CASSVSRRSGRAHEQFF. For the CDR3, the DNA is TGTGCCAGCAGCGTAAGCCGAAGGAGCGGGAGGGCCCATGAGCAGTTCTTC.

The chain couples TRBV24-1 to TRBJ1-2; D unclear. CDR3 length equals 13 residues. Trimming removed 3 bases at V and 4 bases at J, with 8 bases between. The germline gives CDR1 KGHDR, CDR2 SFDVKD. The CDR3 DNA sequence: TGTGCCACCAGTGATCCTATCGGCTATGGCTACACCTTC. Translating gives CATSDPIGYGYTF.